The 8 T cell receptor beta chains given below trace back to one sample, sequenced in a study of cytomegalovirus exposure and HLA in healthy donors (dated by TCRdb to about 2017). The library was built by means of the immunoSEQ multiplex PCR assay. The multiplex PCR relied on a mix of 60 forward primers for TCR Vbeta segments and 13 reverse primers for TCR Jbeta segments. TCRdb retrieved this table from immuneACCESS and kept in-frame rearrangements only. Not all clones are present; in checked studies, unresolved V genes account for under half, and no reason is known for the remainder. Across this sample there are under 200,000 clones, with approximately 80% seen only once. Approximately 7% of the sample is taken by the ten largest. Sequenced material: PBMCs. Receptors were obtained from a woman in her twenties or thirties in good health and CMV-seropositive.

The rearrangement links TRBV27 to TRBJ2-7; TRBD2 matches 8 bases. The CDR3 is 13 amino acids. J lost 3 bases, V lost 3 bases, and 1 base had no gene match. Per germline, CDR1 MNHEY and CDR2 SMNVEV (reference sequence). CDR3 in DNA: TGTGCCAGCAGTTTTCGGGGGGGCTACGAGCAGTACTTC. Protein product: CASSFRGGYEQYF.

The chain is built from TRBV18 and TRBJ1-1; TRBD1 might be the D (5 bases). Germline loops: CDR1 KGHSH, CDR2 LQKENI. The CDR3 contains 13 residues. Trimming left V 3 bases short and J 4 bases short, with 9 bases between. The CDR3 region has the DNA TGTGCCAGCTCACCGTCAGGGTTCACTGAAGCTTTCTTT. The encoded protein is CASSPSGFTEAFF.

This clone was picked up one time. The CDR3 DNA reads as TGCGCCAGCAGAAACGACAGGGGAAGCGGCTACACCTTC. Its protein product is CASRNDRGSGYTF. This chain links TRBV4-3 with TRBJ1-2; TRBD1 aligns across 8 bases. The CDR3 is 13 amino acids. V trimming: 6 bases; J trimming: 8 bases; junction bases outside the gene matches: 8. Germline CDR1 is LGHNA and CDR2 is YSLEER.

A remark on this clone: This sample includes further DNA sequences coding for the same CDR3. The V gene is TRBV11-2, the J gene TRBJ1-1; 9 bases map to TRBD1. V trimming: 3 bases; J trimming: 5 bases; junction bases outside the gene matches: 1. This CDR3 spans 13 amino acids. Germline lookup yields CDR1 SGHAT and CDR2 FQNNGV. The CDR3 DNA is TGTGCCAGCAGCTTGACAGGGGGGACTGAAGCTTTCTTT. It is translated as CASSLTGGTEAFF.

The V and J genes are TRBV7-8 and TRBJ2-7; the D is unclear. Looked up from germline, CDR1 is SGHVS and CDR2 is FQNEAQ. The CDR3 has 13 amino acids. Trimming removed 0 bases from V and 3 bases from J, with 6 bases in between. As DNA, the CDR3 is TGTGCCAGCAGCTTAGCCCAAAACTACGAGCAGTACTTC. Protein product: CASSLAQNYEQYF.

The genes are TRBV5-6 and TRBJ1-2, with 11 positions matching TRBD1. The CDR3 covers 16 residues. Trimming cost V 2 bases and J 5 bases; bases outside gene matches: 8. Germline CDR1 is SGHDT and CDR2 is YYEEEE. The CDR3 is CASSFSGTGGFYGYTF. The CDR3 coding sequence is TGTGCCAGCAGCTTTTCCGGGACAGGGGGTTTTTATGGCTACACCTTC.

The chain is built from TRBV2 and TRBJ2-1; TRBD2 aligns across 7 bases. This CDR3 contains 17 residues. The germline CDR1 and CDR2 sequences are SNHLY and FYNNEI. With 6 bases clipped from V and 4 bases from J, the junction kept 15 bases outside the gene matches. CDR3 DNA sequence: TGTGCCAGCAGCGCCATGGGCGTCTGGGGGGGTTACAATGAGCAGTTCTTC. Translated, it gives CASSAMGVWGGYNEQFF.

The chain employs TRBV2 and TRBJ2-3; perhaps TRBD1 as D (6 bases). Trimming took 6 bases from V and 0 from J, leaving 10 bases between them. CDR1 and CDR2 from the germline V gene are SNHLY and FYNNEI. The CDR3 consists of 14 residues. This CDR3 is CASRRGGSTDTQYF. CDR3 in DNA: TGTGCCAGCAGGCGAGGGGGTAGCACAGATACGCAGTATTTT.